A selection of T cell receptor beta chains follows, all from one sample in a study of tumor-infiltrating lymphocytes in primary liver carcinoma. TCRdb passed the multiplex PCR reads through MiXCR, listing each CDR3 protein once. The sample holds about 180,000 distinct CDR3 sequences, 50% to 75% seen once. Sequencing was carried out using peripheral blood. Every receptor here comes from a man aged 35 to 55 with primary liver carcinoma and hepatitis B virus infection. CDR3s include the opening cysteine and the closing phenylalanine or tryptophan. D genes are given only for firm matches. Size is omitted from some rows. Given values are once, few, many or a class for expanded clones.

j_call clone_size v_call d_call cdr3_aa cdr3_nt
TRBJ2-2 - TRBV6-5 - CASSYSRGSLPNTEELFF TGTGCCAGCAGTTACTCGCGAGGTTCCCTCCCGAACACCGAGGAGCTGTTTTTT
TRBJ2-1 - TRBV6-7 TRBD1 CASSYGDRVNNEQFF TGTGCCAGCAGTTACGGGGACAGGGTAAACAATGAGCAGTTCTTC
TRBJ2-1 - TRBV6-5 TRBD2 CASRLAGGGRNEQFF TGTGCCAGCAGATTAGCGGGAGGAGGTCGGAATGAGCAGTTCTTC
TRBJ2-7 - TRBV6-1 - CASSENGGVEYF TGTGCCAGCAGTGAAAATGGAGGGGTTGAGTACTTC
TRBJ2-3 few TRBV12-3/TRBV12-4 TRBD2 CASTLLAGVTDTQYF TGTGCCAGCACCCTGTTAGCGGGGGTCACAGATACGCAGTATTTT
TRBJ2-7 - TRBV14 - CASSHRPGPSYDQYF TGTGCCAGCAGCCACCGACCGGGGCCCTCCTACGATCAGTACTTC
TRBJ1-1 - TRBV29-1 - CSVGAREAFF TGCAGCGTTGGGGCACGTGAAGCTTTCTTT
TRBJ2-3 once TRBV29-1 - CSVEEAGIDTQYF TGCAGCGTTGAAGAGGCAGGGATAGATACGCAGTATTTT
TRBJ2-7 many TRBV29-1 - CSVGQWVHEQYF TGCAGCGTTGGACAGTGGGTTCACGAGCAGTACTTC
TRBJ2-3 - TRBV12-5 - CASGFRVTQYF TGTGCTAGTGGTTTTAGAGTTACGCAGTATTTT
TRBJ2-5 - TRBV12-3/TRBV12-4 - CASSSSSETQTGETQYF TGTGCCAGCAGTTCCTCTTCGGAGACCCAAACCGGAGAGACCCAGTACTTC
TRBJ2-7 few TRBV12-3/TRBV12-4 TRBD1 CASNSGQGRSYEQYF TGTGCCAGCAATTCAGGACAGGGCCGATCCTACGAGCAGTACTTC
TRBJ2-7 - TRBV5-1 - CASSTGLYTFYEQYF TGCGCCAGCAGCACGGGACTGTATACCTTCTACGAGCAGTACTTC
TRBJ1-4 - TRBV29-1 - CSALIGEKLFF TGCAGCGCCCTGATAGGCGAAAAACTGTTTTTT
TRBJ2-7 - TRBV28 TRBD2 CASSPSPGLAGVTEQYF TGTGCCAGCAGTCCTTCCCCGGGACTAGCGGGAGTTACCGAGCAGTACTTC
TRBJ2-7 - TRBV6-5 TRBD1 CASSYRGQAPDEQYF TGTGCCAGCAGTTACCGGGGACAGGCCCCGGACGAGCAGTACTTC
TRBJ2-3 - TRBV11-2 - CAISLKHRREARTDTQYF TGTGCCATCAGCTTAAAGCATCGGCGGGAAGCCCGCACAGATACGCAGTATTTT
TRBJ2-7 - TRBV10-3 TRBD2 CAISESVAGVSEQYF TGTGCCATCAGTGAGTCGGTAGCGGGAGTTTCCGAGCAGTACTTC
TRBJ2-1 once TRBV4-1 TRBD2 CASSQSGTSIHNEQFF TGCGCCAGCAGCCAATCCGGGACTAGTATCCACAATGAGCAGTTCTTC
TRBJ1-6 - TRBV11-1 - CASSYDRRNSPLHF TGTGCCAGCAGCTATGACAGGAGGAATTCACCCCTCCACTTT
TRBJ2-1 few TRBV5-4 TRBD2 CASSSRTSADNEQFF TGTGCCAGCAGCTCCAGGACTAGCGCGGACAATGAGCAGTTCTTC
TRBJ2-7 - TRBV11-2 - CTNSSTYYEQYF TGTACCAACAGCTCAACCTACTACGAGCAGTACTTC
TRBJ1-6 - TRBV11-2 - CASSFGVSGEGSPLHF TGTGCTAGTAGCTTTGGGGTCTCTGGAGAAGGTTCACCCCTCCACTTT
TRBJ2-1 - TRBV4-1 - CASSQGAGGEREQFF TGCGCCAGCAGCCAAGGGGCAGGCGGGGAAAGGGAGCAGTTCTTC
TRBJ2-2 - TRBV11-2 - CASSAEYGELFF TGTGCCAGCAGCGCGGAGTACGGGGAGCTGTTTTTT
TRBJ1-6 many TRBV10-2 - CASTKEQFSPLHF TGCGCCAGCACAAAAGAGCAGTTTTCACCCCTCCACTTT
TRBJ2-1 - TRBV6-2/TRBV6-3 - CASSRSPYNEQFF TGTGCCAGCTCCCGTTCACCGTACAATGAGCAGTTCTTC
TRBJ2-1 - TRBV28 TRBD2 CASSSATSGNYNEQFF TGTGCCAGCAGCTCCGCGACTAGCGGGAACTACAATGAGCAGTTCTTC
TRBJ2-2 - TRBV11-2 - CASGSNPGEGELLF TGTGCCAGCGGCTCAAACCCAGGGGAGGGGGAGCTGCTTTTT
TRBJ2-2 few TRBV5-1 - CASSLKGRTAGELFF TGCGCCAGCAGCTTGAAGGGTCGTACGGCCGGGGAGCTGTTTTTT
TRBJ2-1 - TRBV7-9 - CASSSYYGEQFF TGTGCCAGCAGCAGTTACTACGGTGAGCAGTTCTTC
TRBJ2-5 - TRBV5-4 TRBD1 CASSSNPGQGAVAQYF TGTGCCAGCAGCTCAAACCCGGGACAGGGAGCGGTGGCCCAGTACTTC
TRBJ2-1 few TRBV30 TRBD2 CAWSVRVGRAYNEQFF TGTGCCTGGAGTGTACGGGTCGGGAGGGCCTACAATGAGCAGTTCTTC
TRBJ2-5 many TRBV29-1 TRBD2 CSAGLAGDLSGETQYF TGCAGCGCCGGACTAGCGGGAGACCTTAGTGGAGAGACCCAGTACTTC
TRBJ2-2 - TRBV11-2 - CAGSLGRGATGELFF TGTGCCGGCAGCTTAGGAAGGGGCGCGACCGGGGAGCTGTTTTTT
TRBJ2-5 many TRBV5-4 TRBD2 CASSPGGTAETQYF TGTGCCAGCAGCCCGGGGGGAACGGCAGAGACCCAGTACTTC
TRBJ2-7 - TRBV10-2 TRBD2 CASSEGGTSGIYEQYF TGCGCCAGCAGTGAGGGAGGGACTAGCGGGATCTACGAGCAGTACTTC
TRBJ2-2 once TRBV29-1 TRBD2 CSLEEAAGAPGELFF TGCAGTCTTGAAGAGGCCGCGGGAGCCCCCGGGGAGCTGTTTTTT
TRBJ2-7 - TRBV11-2 - CACSLDLYEQYF TGTGCCTGCAGCTTAGATCTGTATGAGCAGTATTTC
TRBJ1-5 - TRBV6-1 TRBD1 CANSYGQASNQPQHF TGTGCCAACAGTTATGGACAGGCTAGCAATCAGCCCCAGCATTTT
TRBJ1-2 - TRBV4-1 - CASSLYDSYGYTF TGCGCCAGCAGCCTTTACGACTCATATGGCTACACCTTC
TRBJ2-7 - TRBV6-5 TRBD2 CASSYREGRYEQYF TGTGCCAGCAGTTACCGGGAGGGCCGGTACGAGCAGTACTTC
TRBJ2-1 few TRBV7-9 - CASSRSTGLLYNEQFF TGTGCCAGCAGCCGTTCTACGGGACTTCTATACAATGAGCAGTTCTTC
TRBJ2-3 - TRBV5-4 TRBD1 CASSFGTGVGDTQYF TGTGCCAGCAGCTTTGGAACAGGGGTGGGAGATACGCAGTATTTT
TRBJ1-1 - TRBV6-2/TRBV6-3 - CASGESLEDTEAIF TGTGCCAGCGGTGAGTCATTAGAGGACACTGAAGCTATCTTT
TRBJ1-1 - TRBV10-3 TRBD1 CAISSTGTGATEAFF TGTGCCATCAGTTCTACCGGGACAGGCGCCACTGAAGCTTTCTTT
TRBJ2-7 - TRBV5-5 - CASSLGALVTRIYEQYF TGTGCCAGCAGCTTGGGTGCTCTCGTGACGCGAATTTACGAGCAGTACTTC
TRBJ1-1 few TRBV29-1 - CSAEIGGGDTEAFF TGCAGCGCAGAGATCGGAGGGGGTGACACTGAAGCTTTCTTT